These T cell receptor beta chains were read from a single sample in a study of T cell changes during pregnancy in multiple sclerosis. Some clones are missing from TCRdb's copy, which holds only in-frame ones; the method was immunoSEQ multiplex PCR. The sample has tens of thousands of clones, under 95% seen once. Specimen: CD4+ T cells from peripheral blood mononuclear cells, collected in the second trimester of pregnancy. Every receptor here comes from a female donor with multiple sclerosis, enrolled in a pregnancy study. Both conserved end residues are part of each CDR3. The D gene is left open where the match is weak. Only part of the rows carry a size: once, few, many, or a class if the clone is expanded.

>TRBV28|NA|NA|TRBJ1-4
TGTGCCAGCAGCCTACAGGTTACTTTAGAAAAACTGTTTTTT
CASSLQVTLEKLFF
>TRBV11-1|NA|NA|TRBJ1-1
TGTGCCAGCAGCCGCATGCGCACAGGGATTGCTTTCTTT
CASSRMRTGIAFF
>TRBV19|TRBD1|NA|TRBJ2-5
TGTGCCAGTAGCGGACAGGGGCAAGAGACCCAGTACTTC
CASSGQGQETQYF
>TRBV28|TRBD2|NA|TRBJ2-1
TGTGCCAGCAGTTTGGGACTAGCGGGAAGCTCCTACAATGAGCAGTTCTTC
CASSLGLAGSSYNEQFF
>TRBV5-6|TRBD2|once|TRBJ2-1
TGTGCCAGCAGCACCACCGGGACTAGCGGGATTGAGCAGTTCTTC
CASSTTGTSGIEQFF
>TRBV5-1|NA|NA|TRBJ2-2
TGCGCCAGCGCAGGAGGGGGGGCCAACACCGGGGAGCTGTTTTTT
CASAGGGANTGELFF
>TRBV2|NA|NA|TRBJ1-2
TGTGCCACCGCGGGCTCAGGGGCTGGAGGCTACACCTTC
CATAGSGAGGYTF
>TRBV29-1|NA|NA|TRBJ2-3
TGCAGCATCCACAGGGTCGCAGATACGCAGTATTTT
CSIHRVADTQYF
>TRBV9|NA|NA|TRBJ1-5
TGTGCCAGCAGCATGGACAGTAACCGCAGGCAGCCCCAGCATTTT
CASSMDSNRRQPQHF
>TRBV2|NA|NA|TRBJ1-1
TGTGCCAGCAGTGAATCCAGGTCGACTGAAGCTTTCTTT
CASSESRSTEAFF
>TRBV5-1|TRBD1|NA|TRBJ2-5
TGCGCCAGCAGCGTAGGGACAGGAGGAAGTACCCAGTACTTC
CASSVGTGGSTQYF
>TRBV28|NA|NA|TRBJ2-2
TGTGCCAGCAGCCGGACCGGGGAGCTGTTTTTT
CASSRTGELFF
>TRBV11-2|TRBD1|NA|TRBJ2-2
TGTGCCAGCAGCTTAGATTCCGCAGGGGGCGTTACCGGGGAGCTGTTTTTT
CASSLDSAGGVTGELFF
>TRBV6-1|NA|NA|TRBJ1-2
TGTGCCAGCAGTGATGTAACTTCATCTGGCTACACCTTC
CASSDVTSSGYTF
>TRBV7-8|TRBD2|NA|TRBJ2-1
TGTGCCAGCAGCTTAAAACTAGCGGGAGCCCAGCAGTTCTTC
CASSLKLAGAQQFF
>TRBV7-2|NA|NA|TRBJ2-3
TGTGCCAGCAGCTTAGATACAGGAGTAGGCACAGATACGCAGTATTTT
CASSLDTGVGTDTQYF
>TRBV5-1|NA|NA|TRBJ2-6
TGCGCCAGCAGCTTCGAGGTCTTCTCCTCTGGGGCCAACGTCCTGACTTTC
CASSFEVFSSGANVLTF
>TRBV6-6|TRBD1|NA|TRBJ1-6
TGTGCCAGCACCCCCGTGACAGGGGGTTCACCCCTCCACTTT
CASTPVTGGSPLHF
>TRBV7-2|TRBD2|NA|TRBJ2-3
TGTGCCAGCAGCTTACAAGTGCGGGAGCGTTGGGCAGATACGCAGTATTTT
CASSLQVRERWADTQYF
>TRBV6-6|TRBD1|NA|TRBJ2-7
TGTGCCAGCAGGGGCATTGGGACAGGAGACTACGAGCAGTACTTC
CASRGIGTGDYEQYF
>TRBV7-6|NA|NA|TRBJ2-7
TGTGCCAGCAGCTTGGGGTTTGAGGGAAAGCAGTACTTC
CASSLGFEGKQYF
>TRBV7-2|TRBD2|NA|TRBJ2-5
TGTGCCAGCAGCTTCCAGCGGGGGGAACAAGAGACCCAGTACTTC
CASSFQRGEQETQYF
>TRBV7-3|TRBD2|NA|TRBJ2-7
TGTGCCAGCAGCTTTAGCGGGGGCCCCCCCTACGAGCAGTACTTC
CASSFSGGPPYEQYF
>TRBV2|NA|NA|TRBJ1-6
TGTGCCAGCAGCGATAGGGGTCCCTATAATTCACCCCTCCACTTT
CASSDRGPYNSPLHF
>TRBV27|TRBD1|few|TRBJ1-3
TGTGCCAGCAGTCCCTGGACAGGGGACTCTGGAAACACCATATATTTT
CASSPWTGDSGNTIYF
>TRBV7-6|NA|once|TRBJ1-6
TGTGCCAGCAGCTCACGGGGCCGGGAGTCACCCCTCCACTTT
CASSSRGRESPLHF
>TRBV27|NA|once|TRBJ1-2
TGTGCCATCAGAGACAAAACCTATGGCTACACCTTC
CAIRDKTYGYTF
>TRBV19|TRBD1|NA|TRBJ2-5
TGTGCCAGTAGTGGGACAGGGGGCAAAGAGACCCAGTACTTC
CASSGTGGKETQYF
>TRBV19|TRBD1|NA|TRBJ1-1
TGTGCCAGTAGTATGGCCCTTGGGGCAGGGGGAACTGAAGCTTTCTTT
CASSMALGAGGTEAFF
>TRBV2|TRBD2|NA|TRBJ2-7
TGTGCCAGCAGTGTAAGGGAGACTAGCGGCTACGAGCAGTACTTC
CASSVRETSGYEQYF
>TRBV7-9|NA|NA|TRBJ2-5
TGTGCCAGCAGCTTAGGAGCGCAAGAGACCCAGTACTTC
CASSLGAQETQYF
>TRBV18|NA|NA|TRBJ2-7
TGTGCCAGCTCACCAGCAGGGATTGCCTCCTACGAGCAGTACTTC
CASSPAGIASYEQYF
>TRBV6-1|NA|NA|TRBJ1-5
TGTGCCAGCAGTCCGTCTAGCAATCAGCCCCAGCATTTT
CASSPSSNQPQHF
>TRBV9|NA|NA|TRBJ2-7
TGTGCCAGCAGCGTAGGGGCAGAATCCTACGAGCAGTACTTC
CASSVGAESYEQYF
>TRBV5-4|TRBD1|NA|TRBJ2-1
TGTGCCAGCAGCTTAAACAGGGGGTTCTCCTACAATGAGCAGTTCTTC
CASSLNRGFSYNEQFF
>TRBV2|NA|NA|TRBJ1-1
TGTGCCAGCGGAGGGCACCCGAACACTGAAGCTTTCTTT
CASGGHPNTEAFF
>TRBV4-1|NA|NA|TRBJ1-1
TGCACCCAAGCCACGCAGGGCACTGAAGCTTTCTTT
CTQATQGTEAFF
>TRBV28|TRBD1|NA|TRBJ1-5
TGTGCCAGCAGTACCCATAGGACAGGGGGCTATCAGCCCCAGCATTTT
CASSTHRTGGYQPQHF
>TRBV2|TRBD1|NA|TRBJ2-5
TGTGCCAGCAAATCCCAGACAGGGAAGCAAGAGACCCAGTACTTC
CASKSQTGKQETQYF
>TRBV9|TRBD1|NA|TRBJ1-1
TGTGCCAGCAGCGTAGGGCTGGGACAGGGGAACACTGAAGCTTTCTTT
CASSVGLGQGNTEAFF
>TRBV4-1|TRBD2|NA|TRBJ2-7
TGCGCCAGCAGCACTGGGGCTAGCGGGAGCATACACGAGCAGTACTTC
CASSTGASGSIHEQYF
>TRBV27|TRBD1|NA|TRBJ2-7
TGTGCCAGCAGTTCCCAAAGACAGGGACCCTCCTACGAGCAGTACTTC
CASSSQRQGPSYEQYF
>TRBV23-1|TRBD2|NA|TRBJ2-3
TGCGCCAGCAGTCTCCCCAACGAGACTAGCGGGAGAGGAGATACGCAGTATTTT
CASSLPNETSGRGDTQYF
>TRBV27|TRBD2|NA|TRBJ2-1
TGTGCCAGCAGTTTAACTAGCGGGAACACCTACAATGAGCAGTTCTTC
CASSLTSGNTYNEQFF
>TRBV7-8|NA|NA|TRBJ2-7
TGTGCCAGCAGGCCACTTGACAGGGAGCAGTACTTC
CASRPLDREQYF
>TRBV19|TRBD1|NA|TRBJ1-1
TGTGCCAGTAGTACTCACAGGGGGCTTCAGGCTTTCTTT
CASSTHRGLQAFF
>TRBV9|TRBD2|NA|TRBJ2-3
TGTGCCAGCAGCGCTAAGACTAGCGGGAGCACAGATACGCAGTATTTT
CASSAKTSGSTDTQYF
>TRBV5-1|TRBD2|NA|TRBJ2-3
TGCGCCAGCAGTGAGACTAGCGGGGGGCCAGATACGCAGTATTTT
CASSETSGGPDTQYF
>TRBV9|NA|NA|TRBJ1-6
TGTGCCAGCAGCGTCGACAGCAATTCACCCCTCCACTTT
CASSVDSNSPLHF
>TRBV10-3|NA|few|TRBJ1-1
TGTGCCATCAGTGAACGCGAGAACACTGAAGCTTTCTTT
CAISERENTEAFF
>TRBV27|TRBD1|NA|TRBJ1-2
TGTGCCAGCAGTACGGGCATACAGGGGCGCTATGGCTACACCTTC
CASSTGIQGRYGYTF
>TRBV9|TRBD2|once|TRBJ2-3
TGTGCCAGCAGCGAACGGGGGGGGGACACAGATACGCAGTATTTT
CASSERGGDTDTQYF
>TRBV6-5|NA|NA|TRBJ1-1
TGTGCCAGCAGTTATGGGGGCCGGGTCACTGAAGCTTTCTTT
CASSYGGRVTEAFF
>TRBV2|NA|NA|TRBJ1-4
TGTGCCAGCAGCCTGGGCCAGAGCCCTAATGAAAAACTGTTTTTT
CASSLGQSPNEKLFF
>TRBV14|NA|NA|TRBJ2-7
TGTGCCAGCAGCCAAGATCCCCTGATCCACTCCGAGCAGTACTTC
CASSQDPLIHSEQYF